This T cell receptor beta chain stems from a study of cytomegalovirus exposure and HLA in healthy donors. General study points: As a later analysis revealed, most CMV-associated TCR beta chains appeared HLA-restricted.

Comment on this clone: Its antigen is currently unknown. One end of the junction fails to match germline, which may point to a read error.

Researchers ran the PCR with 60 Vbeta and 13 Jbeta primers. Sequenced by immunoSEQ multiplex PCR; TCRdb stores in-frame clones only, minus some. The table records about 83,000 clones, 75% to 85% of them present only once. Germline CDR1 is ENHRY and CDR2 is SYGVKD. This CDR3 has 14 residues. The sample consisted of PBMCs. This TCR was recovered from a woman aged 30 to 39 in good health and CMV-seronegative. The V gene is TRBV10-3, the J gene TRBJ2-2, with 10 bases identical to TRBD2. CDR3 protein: CASRTSGNTGELFF. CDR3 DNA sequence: TGTGCCTCAAGGACTAGCGGTAACACTGGGGAGCTGTTTTTT.